These T cell receptor beta chains were read from a single sample in a study of response to subunit inactivated influenza vaccine. From the RT-PCR reads, TCRdb called clonotypes with MiXCR, one entry per CDR3 protein. Of about 500,000 distinct CDR3 sequences in the sample, 15% to 20% were seen once. The sample consisted of CD4+ T cells sorted from PBMCs, taken 23 to 25 months after vaccination. These receptors came from a man aged 50-75 years who received an inactivated influenza vaccine. Each CDR3 is given with its conserved first and last residue. Fields, in order: D gene, V gene, clone size, J gene, CDR3 protein, CDR3 DNA. D genes are given only for firm matches. Not every row has a clone size; where given, it reads once, few, many or a size class.

>-|TRBV29-1|-|TRBJ1-1
CSSIGAGGDRTEAFF
TGCAGCTCCATAGGGGCCGGGGGAGACCGCACTGAAGCTTTCTTT
>TRBD2|TRBV5-6|-|TRBJ2-3
CASSPLAGFTTDTQYF
TGTGCCAGCAGCCCATTAGCGGGGTTCACCACAGATACGCAGTATTTT
>TRBD2|TRBV4-2|-|TRBJ2-7
CASSQSSGRVFDEQYF
TGTGCCAGCAGCCAAAGCAGCGGGAGGGTTTTCGACGAGCAGTACTTC
>-|TRBV6-1|few|TRBJ1-5
CASSEGHGGSPQHF
TGTGCCAGCAGTGAAGGACACGGTGGGTCGCCCCAGCATTTT
>-|TRBV15|-|TRBJ2-2
CATSRGGELFF
TGTGCCACCAGCAGGGGCGGGGAGCTGTTTTTT
>-|TRBV5-3|-|TRBJ1-5
CARQKGGGWNQPQHF
TGTGCCAGACAAAAGGGGGGGGGCTGGAATCAGCCCCAGCATTTT
>-|TRBV4-3|-|TRBJ2-7
CASSQEGTEAYEQYF
TGCGCCAGCAGCCAAGAAGGGACGGAAGCCTACGAGCAGTACTTC
>TRBD1|TRBV20-1|-|TRBJ2-6
CSAQTGPDSGANVLTF
TGCAGTGCTCAGACAGGGCCCGACTCTGGGGCCAACGTCCTGACTTTC
>TRBD1|TRBV24-1|-|TRBJ2-1
CATSDPAGTGNYNEQFF
TGTGCCACCAGTGATCCAGCCGGGACAGGGAACTACAATGAGCAGTTCTTC
>-|TRBV5-1|-|TRBJ2-7
CASSYRVGGEQYF
TGCGCCAGCAGTTACAGGGTTGGCGGCGAGCAGTACTTC
>TRBD1|TRBV7-3|-|TRBJ2-2
CASSANTGTENTGELFF
TGTGCCAGCAGCGCAAATACCGGGACAGAGAACACCGGGGAGCTGTTTTTT
>-|TRBV28|-|TRBJ2-5
CAVRGRQETQYF
TGTGCGGTTAGGGGCCGCCAAGAGACCCAGTACTTC
>-|TRBV20-1|few|TRBJ2-7
CSAETSQSSYEQYF
TGCAGTGCAGAAACTTCCCAATCCTCCTACGAGCAGTACTTC
>-|TRBV20-1|few|TRBJ1-6
CSARQTSSYNSPLHF
TGCAGTGCTAGACAGACAAGCTCCTATAATTCACCCCTCCACTTT
>-|TRBV6-1|many|TRBJ1-2
CASTEPGVGYGYTF
TGTGCCAGCACCGAACCAGGGGTGGGCTATGGCTACACCTTC
>-|TRBV5-1|many|TRBJ1-2
CASSDGNYGYTF
TGCGCCAGCAGCGATGGAAACTATGGCTACACCTTC
>TRBD2|TRBV6-1|-|TRBJ2-3
CASRSNGGSTDTQYF
TGTGCCAGCAGGTCAAACGGGGGGAGCACAGATACGCAGTATTTT
>TRBD1|TRBV15|few|TRBJ2-5
CATRPRTGARETQYF
TGTGCCACCAGGCCCCGGACAGGGGCTCGAGAGACCCAGTACTTC
>-|TRBV29-1|many|TRBJ1-2
CSAIDHLNGYTF
TGCAGCGCGATAGATCACCTCAATGGCTACACCTTC
>TRBD2|TRBV4-3|-|TRBJ2-1
CASSQEMGGPGNEQFF
TGCGCCAGCAGCCAAGAAATGGGAGGGCCAGGGAATGAGCAGTTCTTT
>-|TRBV29-1|few|TRBJ2-2
CSILLGGGELFF
TGCAGCATCCTACTGGGCGGCGGGGAGCTGTTTTTT
>TRBD1|TRBV6-5|few|TRBJ2-3
CASSSSPPRTGYTDTQYF
TGTGCCAGCAGTTCTTCACCGCCGCGGACAGGCTACACAGATACGCAGTATTTT
>TRBD2|TRBV12-3/TRBV12-4|-|TRBJ2-1
CASSAGTSGAPFF
TGTGCCAGCAGTGCCGGGACTAGCGGGGCCCCTTTCTTC
>TRBD1|TRBV19|-|TRBJ2-3
CASSIRDSHTQYF
TGTGCCAGTAGTATCCGGGACAGTCATACGCAGTATTTT
>TRBD1|TRBV18|few|TRBJ2-1
CASSPDRARNNEQFF
TGTGCCAGCTCACCAGACAGGGCCCGTAACAATGAGCAGTTCTTC
>-|TRBV12-3/TRBV12-4|many|TRBJ2-1
CASSLARGENEQFF
TGTGCCAGCAGTTTAGCCCGCGGAGAAAATGAGCAGTTCTTC
>TRBD2|TRBV9|-|TRBJ2-3
CASSVRTSGGADTQYF
TGTGCCAGCAGCGTCCGGACTAGCGGGGGAGCAGATACGCAGTATTTT
>TRBD1|TRBV7-2|few|TRBJ1-5
CASSSRQGGNQPQHF
TGTGCCAGCAGCTCTAGACAGGGAGGCAATCAGCCCCAGCATTTT
>-|TRBV12-3/TRBV12-4|-|TRBJ2-3
CASSFVGRNPDTQYF
TGTGCCAGCAGTTTTGTTGGGCGGAACCCAGATACGCAGTATTTT
>TRBD1|TRBV7-9|-|TRBJ2-7
CASSSSRDRGFGYEQYF
TGTGCCAGCAGCTCGTCCCGGGACAGGGGGTTTGGCTACGAGCAGTACTTC
>-|TRBV5-1|-|TRBJ2-3
CASSSSTGSTDTQYF
TGCGCCAGCAGCTCATCGACAGGAAGCACAGATACGCAGTATTTT
>-|TRBV7-3|-|TRBJ1-2
CASSLTSISGYTF
TGTGCCAGCAGCTTAACCTCCATTTCGGGCTACACCTTC
>TRBD2|TRBV11-1|few|TRBJ2-3
CASSSPGGLAARTDTQYF
TGTGCCAGCAGCTCCCCTGGGGGACTAGCGGCCCGCACAGATACGCAGTATTTT
>-|TRBV27|many|TRBJ1-2
CASSTSSNYGYTF
TGTGCCAGCAGTACCAGCAGTAACTATGGCTACACCTTC
>-|TRBV28|few|TRBJ1-2
CASTPATVGYGYTF
TGTGCCAGCACCCCGGCCACCGTTGGTTATGGCTACACCTTC
>-|TRBV2|many|TRBJ2-1
CASHLGSYNEQFF
TGTGCCAGTCACTTGGGCTCCTACAATGAGCAGTTCTTC